One sample yielded the 22 T cell receptor beta chains listed below, sequenced in a study of blood T cell repertoires in COVID-19 (dated by TCRdb to 2019 to 2021). Library preparation used the immunoSEQ multiplex PCR assay. TCRdb carries this immuneACCESS record with in-frame sequences only. Its versions omit some clonotypes, under half of them owing to an unresolved V gene in the studies checked, with the rest unexplained. The sample includes approximately 180,000 clones, with nearly 90% observed a single time. The leading ten clones occupy 20% to 25% of the sample. What was sequenced was peripheral blood. The source of these receptors is a man in his fifties or sixties with active or convalescent COVID-19.

This clone was observed a handful of times. The chain joins TRBV2 to TRBJ2-2; 7 nucleotides line up with TRBD2. V shed 6 bases and J 1 base; nucleotides not matched to a gene: 2. Germline CDR1 is SNHLY and CDR2 is FYNNEI. This CDR3 has 14 amino acids. CDR3 region: CASRRTRNTGELFF. The CDR3 DNA follows: TGTGCCAGCAGGCGGACTAGGAACACCGGGGAGCTGTTTTTT.

The rearrangement uses TRBV5-1 and TRBJ1-2; TRBD1 matches at 7 bases. Germline CDR1 and CDR2: SGHRS and YFSETQ. CDR3 length: 14 amino acids. Germline trimming cut 4 bases from V and 2 bases from J; bases unmatched to any gene: 5. DNA of the CDR3: TGCGCCAGCAGCCCCCGGGACAGAAACTATGGCTACACCTTC. It yields the protein CASSPRDRNYGYTF.

In DNA, the CDR3 is TGTGCCAGCAGTAATAACCTCCGGTCACCCCTCCACTTT. As protein: CASSNNLRSPLHF. The rearrangement joins TRBV25-1 to TRBJ1-6; D is undetermined. Looked up from germline, CDR1 is MGHDK and CDR2 is SYGVNS. V lost 5 bases and J 10 bases, leaving 12 bases between the germline ends. This CDR3 has 13 residues. The full variable domain, completed using reference TRBV25-1 and TRBJ1-6, is EADIYQTPRYLVIGTGKKITLECSQTMGHDKMYWYQQDPGMELHLIHYSYGVNSTEKGDLSSESTVSRIRTEHFPLTLESARPSHTSQYLCASSNNLRSPLHFGNGTRLTVT.

This chain uses TRBV2 with TRBJ1-4; 9 bases fit TRBD1. The germline gives CDR1 SNHLY, CDR2 FYNNEI. The trim removed 6 bases at V and 7 bases at J, leaving 3 bases unmatched. This CDR3 spans 13 amino acids. The CDR3 sequence: CASREDRGEKLFF. The CDR3 coding sequence is TGTGCCAGCAGAGAGGACAGGGGTGAAAAACTGTTTTTT.

This rearrangement joins TRBV9 to TRBJ2-2; 7 nucleotides align to TRBD2. Trimming cost V 0 bases and J 6 bases; bases outside gene matches: 8. The length of the CDR3 is 16 residues. The germline CDR1 and CDR2 sequences are SGDLS and YYNGEE. The CDR3 reads CASSVAIRGESGELFF. DNA for the CDR3: TGTGCCAGCAGCGTAGCTATCCGGGGGGAGTCCGGGGAGCTGTTTTTT.

The rearrangement links TRBV6-5 to TRBJ1-5, with 11 bases matching TRBD1. Unmatched junction bases numbered 4, after V lost 5 bases and J lost 4 bases. Germline loops: CDR1 MNHEY, CDR2 SVGAGI. This CDR3 has 15 amino acids. The CDR3, as DNA: TGTGCCAGCAGTCTCGGGACAGGGGGGAATCAGCCCCAGCATTTT. Protein sequence: CASSLGTGGNQPQHF.

The rearrangement joins TRBV5-4 to TRBJ2-1; D uncertain. Trimming took 4 bases from V and 7 from J, leaving 15 bases between them. Germline V gene data show CDR1 as SGHNT and CDR2 as YYREEE (reference sequence). There are 14 residues in the CDR3. CDR3 sequence: CASSPASTRNEQFF. CDR3 coding DNA: TGTGCCAGCAGCCCGGCTTCCACCAGGAATGAGCAGTTCTTC.

V usage is TRBV7-9 and J usage is TRBJ2-3; TRBD1 matches 8 bases. V trimming: 5 bases; J trimming: 6 bases; junction bases outside the gene matches: 7. CDR1 is SEHNR, CDR2 FQNEAQ, per germline (reference sequence). The CDR3 has 14 amino acids. The CDR3 spells CASSATGAADTQYF. CDR3 sequence (DNA): TGTGCCAGCAGCGCGACAGGGGCCGCGGATACGCAGTATTTT.

This clone has more than one count but fewer than ten. J is TRBJ1-1 and V is TRBV10-3; a weak D match, TRBD1 (5 bases). Trimming took 8 bases from V and 5 from J, leaving 15 bases between them. Germline-derived CDR1 and CDR2 are ENHRY and SYGVKD. CDR3 size: 13 residues. CDR3 sequence: CAISVDRTTEAFF. CDR3 coding DNA: TGTGCCATCTCCGTAGACAGAACTACTGAAGCTTTCTTT.

The chain joins TRBV19 to TRBJ2-2, with 7 bases identical to TRBD1. Losses at the gene ends were 4 bases for V and 1 base for J; bases not matched to a gene: 9. Looked up from germline, CDR1 is LNHDA and CDR2 is SQIVND (reference sequence). CDR3 length equals 17 residues. The CDR3: CASSSEQGRLNTGELFF. The CDR3 region has the DNA TGTGCCAGTAGTAGTGAACAGGGGCGCTTGAACACCGGGGAGCTGTTTTTT.

The CDR3 here is CASTGQGASRSGPQHF. The CDR3 DNA follows: TGTGCCAGCACCGGACAGGGCGCCAGTAGAAGTGGGCCCCAGCATTTT. The chain joins TRBV6-6 to TRBJ1-5, with 8 bases identical to TRBD1. The CDR3 covers 16 residues. The V gene's germline CDR1 is MNHNY and CDR2 SVGAGI (reference sequence). The trim removed 7 bases at V and 9 bases at J, leaving 17 bases unmatched.

The chain uses TRBV30 and TRBJ1-2; D gene ambiguous. Germline assignment: CDR1 GTSNPN and CDR2 SVGIG (reference sequence). Trimming left V 0 bases short and J 5 bases short, with 10 bases between. This CDR3 comprises 13 residues. CDR3 amino acids: CAWSVRERYGYTF. The CDR3 DNA follows: TGTGCCTGGAGTGTACGGGAGAGATATGGCTACACCTTC.

V gene TRBV7-2 combines with J gene TRBJ2-5; D gene uncertain. Trimming left V 3 bases short and J 6 bases short, with 8 bases between. The CDR3 spans 12 residues. Germline loops: CDR1 SGHTA, CDR2 FQGNSA. In DNA, the CDR3 is TGTGCCAGCAGCTTGTTTAGAAAGACCCAGTACTTC. Protein: CASSLFRKTQYF.

The chain joins TRBV7-2 to TRBJ1-1; TRBD1 aligns across 7 bases. V lost 7 bases to trimming and J lost 1 base; unmatched junction nucleotides: 6. CDR3 length equals 14 residues. Germline V gives CDR1 SGHTA, CDR2 FQGNSA. CDR3 DNA: TGTGCCAGCATACTAGGACAGGCGAACACTGAAGCTTTCTTT. Translation: CASILGQANTEAFF. The whole variable domain, filled in from reference TRBV7-2 and TRBJ1-1, reads GAGVSQSPSNKVTEKGKDVELRCDPISGHTALYWYRQSLGQGLEFLIYFQGNSAPDKSGLPSDRFSAERTGGSVSTLTIQRTQQEDSAVYLCASILGQANTEAFFGQGTRLTVV.

The V call is TRBV7-2, the J call TRBJ2-7; D perhaps matches TRBD2 (5 bases). Between the trimmed V and J ends, which lost 7 bases and 2 bases, there was a span of 6 bases. The CDR3 covers 11 residues. Germline CDR1 is SGHTA and CDR2 is FQGNSA. In nucleotides, the CDR3 is TGTGCCAGCACCGGGGCCTACGAGCAGTACTTC. This gives the protein CASTGAYEQYF.

Concerning this clone: The identical CDR3 is also encoded by other nucleotide sequences in the sample. V and J are TRBV5-4 and TRBJ1-2; no clear D gene. The germline gives CDR1 SGHNT, CDR2 YYREEE (reference sequence). This CDR3 has 13 residues. Trimming pared 0 bases from V and 5 bases from J, leaving 8 bases between. The CDR3 nucleotides are TGTGCCAGCAGCTTGGGAGGAACATATGGCTACACCTTC. Translation gives CASSLGGTYGYTF.

This chain uses TRBV12-3 or TRBV12-4 with TRBJ2-5; D unclear. The V and J ends lost 1 base and 3 bases respectively, with 6 bases between them. The CDR3 covers 13 residues. The CDR3 loop reads CASSLDYEETQYF. In DNA form, the CDR3 reads TGTGCCAGCAGTTTAGACTACGAAGAGACCCAGTACTTC.

About this clone: An end of the junction does not agree with germline; a read error may underlie this. The V call is TRBV18, the J call TRBJ1-6; no reliable D call. Germline CDR1 KGHSH, CDR2 LQKENI. CDR3 size: 13 residues. This CDR3 is CASSPPMERRPPF. The CDR3 region has the DNA TGTGCCAGCTCACCACCGATGGAACGGCGGCCCCCATTT.

The chain has TRBV4-2 and TRBJ2-5, with TRBD2 identical over 9 bases. After removal of 2 bases from V and 2 bases from J, the junction contained 6 bases not matched to a gene. The CDR3 is made up of 16 amino acids. Germline V gives CDR1 LGHNA, CDR2 YNFKEQ. This CDR3 reads CASSQQRGATQETQYF. For the CDR3, the DNA is TGTGCCAGCAGCCAACAGCGGGGGGCCACTCAAGAGACCCAGTACTTC.

The rearrangement uses TRBV2 and TRBJ1-2; D is ambiguous. V was trimmed by 3 bases and J by 8 bases, leaving 13 bases between them. This CDR3 is 13 amino acids long. Germline lookup yields CDR1 SNHLY and CDR2 FYNNEI. The CDR3 is CASSDSSSRGYTF. The CDR3 coding sequence is TGTGCCAGCAGTGATAGCAGCTCACGGGGCTACACCTTC.

On this clone: This specimen includes other DNA sequences encoding the same CDR3. The chain links TRBV5-4 to TRBJ2-3; 8 bases map to TRBD2. CDR1 is SGHNT, CDR2 YYREEE, per germline (reference sequence). Trimming took 0 bases from V and 3 from J; bases not matched to a gene: 6. This CDR3 contains 16 residues. The CDR3 region is CASSLARGGRTDTQYF. As DNA, the CDR3 is TGTGCCAGCAGCTTGGCCCGGGGGGGCCGGACAGATACGCAGTATTTT. The entire variable domain, with the rest obtained from reference TRBV5-4 and TRBJ2-3, is as follows: ETGVTQSPTHLIKTRGQQVTLRCSSQSGHNTVSWYQQALGQGPQFIFQYYREEENGRGNFPPRFSGLQFPNYSSELNVNALELDDSALYLCASSLARGGRTDTQYFGPGTRLTVL.

The chain employs TRBV6-1 and TRBJ1-2; D is perhaps TRBD1 (6 bases). V gave up 3 bases and J gave up 5 bases, with 10 bases separating them. The CDR3 totals 13 residues. The germline gives CDR1 MNHNS, CDR2 SASEGT. In DNA, the CDR3 is TGTGCCAGCAGTGACGGGGGGCGTTATGGCTACACCTTC. Its translation: CASSDGGRYGYTF.